This T cell receptor (beta chain) was recovered during a study of cytomegalovirus exposure and HLA in healthy donors. Study background: Early on, a data release was issued that held roughly 80 million unique TCRs from HLA-typed donors.

J lost 6 bases, V lost 5 bases, and 10 bases had no gene match. The CDR3 is made up of 15 amino acids. Germline values: CDR1 LNHDA, CDR2 SQIVND (reference sequence). The PCR contained 60 Vbeta and 13 Jbeta primers. Generated by immunoSEQ multiplex PCR, the TCRdb table keeps only in-frame clones and is missing some. The data contain around 96,000 clones, approximately 76% of them seen just once; the ten biggest clones take up over 9.5%. Sequenced material: PBMCs. The receptor was isolated from a man aged 25 to 45 in good health and CMV-seropositive. The chain combines TRBV19 with TRBJ2-7; 10 positions agree with TRBD1. The CDR3 sequence: CASSPSGTGVGEQYF. Written as DNA, the CDR3 is TGTGCCAGTAGTCCCTCCGGGACAGGGGTGGGCGAGCAGTACTTC.